Listed below are T cell receptor beta chains from one sample, sequenced in a study of T cell responses to AZD1222 COVID-19 vaccine. Clones were sequenced by immunoSEQ multiplex PCR, and TCRdb holds only the in-frame ones, with some missing. The profile shows 120,000 or so clones, 88% of them singletons. The sample was peripheral blood, taken 28 days after the second AZD1222 dose. These receptors all stem from an adult who received the AZD1222 COVID-19 vaccine. The CDR3 runs from the conserved cysteine through the conserved F or W. Each record gives: clone size, D gene, V gene, J gene, CDR3 length, CDR3 protein, CDR3 DNA. A D gene is named only where the DNA matches it firmly. The size entry is marked missing in some rows and otherwise reads once, few, many or a size class.

NA,NA,TRBV30,TRBJ1-6,12,CAWSVHNSPLHF,TGTGCCTGGAGTGTACACAATTCACCCCTCCACTTT
NA,NA,TRBV27,TRBJ2-3,14,CASRLQTSTDTQYF,TGTGCCAGCAGGTTACAGACCAGCACAGATACGCAGTATTTT
NA,NA,TRBV18,TRBJ2-7,14,CASSPPEISYEQYF,TGTGCCAGCTCACCACCGGAGATCTCCTACGAGCAGTACTTC
NA,NA,TRBV12-5,TRBJ1-4,15,CASGLGAGLNEKLFF,TGTGCTAGTGGTTTAGGGGCAGGGCTTAATGAAAAACTGTTTTTT
NA,TRBD2,TRBV19,TRBJ2-7,12,CATGGATYEQYF,TGTGCAACGGGGGGAGCGACCTACGAGCAGTACTTC
NA,NA,TRBV9,TRBJ1-1,14,CASSVELTRTEAFF,TGTGCCAGCAGCGTCGAGCTGACAAGGACTGAAGCTTTCTTT
NA,NA,TRBV11-2,TRBJ2-7,14,CASSLGQASYEQYF,TGTGCCAGCAGCTTAGGGCAAGCCAGCTACGAGCAGTACTTC
NA,TRBD1,TRBV5-1,TRBJ2-2,15,CASSSGQGNTGELFF,TGCGCCAGCAGCTCGGGACAGGGGAACACCGGGGAGCTGTTTTTT
once,TRBD1,TRBV27,TRBJ2-1,15,CASSTTGGVFNEQFF,TGTGCCAGCAGTACCACAGGGGGCGTTTTCAATGAGCAGTTCTTC
NA,NA,TRBV13,TRBJ2-1,13,CASGRGNNNEQFF,TGTGCCAGTGGGAGAGGCAACAACAATGAGCAGTTCTTC
NA,NA,TRBV7-2,TRBJ1-3,15,CASSPTTGIGNTIYF,TGTGCCAGCAGCCCGACGACAGGTATAGGAAACACCATATATTTT
once,TRBD2,TRBV19,TRBJ2-5,17,CASSISWVAGEGETQYF,TGTGCCAGTAGTATATCCTGGGTGGCGGGGGAAGGGGAGACCCAGTACTTC
NA,NA,TRBV19,TRBJ1-2,14,CASSTAQGKGGYTF,TGTGCCAGTAGTACTGCTCAGGGGAAGGGCGGCTACACCTTC
NA,NA,TRBV29-1,TRBJ1-4,11,CSVRSGEKLFF,TGCAGCGTGCGCTCAGGTGAAAAACTGTTTTTT
NA,NA,TRBV5-4,TRBJ1-1,15,CASSLKRMVNTEAFF,TGTGCCAGCAGCTTGAAGCGGATGGTAAACACTGAAGCTTTCTTT
NA,NA,TRBV28,TRBJ1-6,17,CASSLFTGEVYNSPLHF,TGTGCCAGCAGTTTATTTACGGGGGAAGTTTATAATTCACCCCTCCACTTT
NA,NA,TRBV4-1,TRBJ2-5,15,CASSQAGRLKETQYF,TGCGCCAGCAGCCAAGCCGGGAGACTTAAAGAGACCCAGTACTTC
NA,TRBD2,TRBV3-1/TRBV3-2,TRBJ2-1,16,CASSQALAGLPNEQFF,TGTGCCAGCAGCCAAGCCTTAGCGGGACTCCCGAATGAGCAGTTCTTC
few,NA,TRBV7-2,TRBJ1-1,13,CASSSAGETEAFF,TGTGCCAGCAGCTCCGCAGGGGAGACTGAAGCTTTCTTT
NA,NA,TRBV28,TRBJ2-7,15,CASRRSGGAGYEQYF,TGTGCCAGCAGACGCTCAGGGGGGGCTGGCTACGAGCAGTACTTC
few,TRBD1,TRBV3-1/TRBV3-2,TRBJ1-2,15,CASSQDLSARGRNTF,TGTGCCAGCAGCCAAGATCTATCGGCCAGGGGGCGGAACACCTTC
NA,NA,TRBV29-1,TRBJ1-2,14,CSVVGKEGEDGYTF,TGCAGCGTTGTAGGGAAGGAGGGGGAAGATGGCTACACCTTC
NA,TRBD1,TRBV28,TRBJ1-4,17,CASRYRDRGPTNEKLFF,TGTGCCAGCAGGTACCGGGACAGGGGCCCAACTAATGAAAAACTGTTTTTT
NA,NA,TRBV4-1,TRBJ1-2,17,CASSKVRGQTTNYGYTF,TGCGCCAGCAGCAAAGTCAGGGGACAAACTACTAACTATGGCTACACCTTC
few,NA,TRBV7-3,TRBJ2-7,15,CASSPTTQSAYEQYF,TGTGCCAGCAGCCCGACGACGCAAAGCGCCTACGAGCAGTACTTC
few,NA,TRBV15,TRBJ2-6,16,CATSRDKGAGANVLTF,TGTGCCACCAGCAGAGATAAAGGGGCCGGGGCCAACGTCCTGACTTTC
once,NA,TRBV5-1,TRBJ2-7,14,CASNLVPTVGEQYF,TGCGCCAGCAACCTGGTCCCTACCGTCGGCGAGCAGTACTTC
few,TRBD2,TRBV4-1,TRBJ2-1,19,CASSQSLDGTSGRSYEQFF,TGCGCCAGCAGCCAATCTCTGGATGGTACTAGCGGGAGGTCATATGAGCAGTTCTTC
NA,NA,TRBV19,TRBJ2-3,15,CASSPGSRRGDTQYF,TGTGCCAGTAGTCCAGGGTCCCGCCGGGGAGATACGCAGTATTTT
few,TRBD1,TRBV3-1/TRBV3-2,TRBJ1-5,17,CASSQHRGQGGNQPQHF,TGTGCCAGCAGCCAACATAGGGGACAGGGGGGCAATCAGCCCCAGCATTTT
once,NA,TRBV18,TRBJ1-1,13,CASSPQEVEEAFF,TGTGCCAGCTCACCACAGGAGGTGGAAGAAGCTTTCTTT
NA,TRBD1,TRBV9,TRBJ1-2,15,CASSAQGANHYGYTF,TGTGCCAGCAGCGCGCAGGGGGCCAATCACTATGGCTACACCTTC
NA,NA,TRBV7-3,TRBJ1-6,15,CASTSKGSNNSPLHF,TGTGCCAGCACCTCCAAGGGTTCTAATAATTCACCCCTCCACTTT
NA,NA,TRBV19,TRBJ1-5,15,CASSLNRGSGQPQHF,TGTGCCAGTAGTCTAAACCGGGGATCGGGTCAGCCCCAGCATTTT
once,NA,TRBV29-1,TRBJ2-7,11,CSVVRGHEQYF,TGCAGCGTTGTCAGGGGCCACGAGCAGTACTTC
NA,NA,TRBV5-1,TRBJ2-1,16,CASSLVPGKSYNEQFF,TGCGCCAGCAGCTTGGTCCCCGGGAAGTCCTACAATGAGCAGTTCTTC
NA,NA,TRBV27,TRBJ2-1,14,CASSFDNWYNEQFF,TGTGCCAGCAGTTTTGATAACTGGTACAATGAGCAGTTCTTC
once,TRBD1,TRBV7-8,TRBJ2-5,13,CASSLRGRETQYF,TGTGCCAGCAGCCTGAGGGGGCGTGAGACCCAGTACTTC
NA,NA,TRBV3-1/TRBV3-2,TRBJ1-2,13,CASSQAANYGYTF,TGTGCCAGCAGCCAAGCAGCGAACTATGGCTACACCTTC
few,NA,TRBV9,TRBJ2-5,17,CASSVGRGRGSQETQYF,TGTGCCAGCAGCGTAGGGCGGGGCAGGGGATCCCAAGAGACCCAGTACTTC
NA,TRBD2,TRBV6-1,TRBJ2-1,15,CASSELAGGYNEQFF,TGTGCCAGCAGTGAACTAGCGGGGGGTTACAATGAGCAGTTCTTC
NA,NA,TRBV6-2/TRBV6-3,TRBJ1-2,14,CASSYVLSGYGYTF,TGTGCCAGCAGTTACGTCCTTAGTGGCTATGGCTACACCTTC
NA,NA,TRBV28,TRBJ2-7,13,CASTGDTYFEQYF,TGTGCCAGCACTGGAGACACGTACTTCGAGCAGTACTTC